One sample yielded the 2 T cell receptor beta chains listed below, sequenced in a study of T cell changes during pregnancy in multiple sclerosis. The table came from immunoSEQ multiplex PCR; TCRdb's copy has only in-frame clones and leaves some out. The table shows tens of thousands of clones, with about 90% occurring only once. The specimen was peripheral blood, collected in the second trimester of pregnancy. All receptors derive from a female donor with multiple sclerosis, enrolled in a pregnancy study.

This chain joins TRBV4-3 and TRBJ2-1; maybe TRBD2 (7 bases). Trimming removed 3 bases at V and 5 bases at J, with 11 bases between. The CDR3 loop spans 14 amino acids. CDR1 is LGHNA, CDR2 YSLEER, per germline. The CDR3 protein is CASSHGGPHNEQFF. The CDR3 DNA reads as TGCGCCAGCAGCCACGGGGGGCCCCACAATGAGCAGTTCTTC.

This chain links TRBV5-1 with TRBJ2-1; D unresolved. Germline V lookup: CDR1 SGHRS, CDR2 YFSETQ. CDR3 length: 16 residues. Trimming removed 1 base at V and 1 base at J, with 12 bases between. DNA for the CDR3: TGCGCCAGCAGCTTGTGTGGAGTTAGGTCCTACAATGAGCAGTTCTTC. This codes for CASSLCGVRSYNEQFF.